This is a list of T cell receptor beta chains from one sample in a study of identical twins. TCRdb reanalysed the 5' RACE reads using MiXCR and keeps one entry per CDR3 protein. The table includes a few hundred thousand distinct CDR3 sequences, more than 9% detected once. The data were also submitted as part of a second study, on yellow fever vaccine responses in identical twins.

The sample taken for sequencing was PBMCs. The origin of the receptors is a woman aged 18 to 35 in good health. The CDR3 runs from the conserved cysteine through the conserved F or W. The order of the fields is V gene, J gene, clone size, D gene, CDR3 protein, CDR3 DNA. D genes are given only for firm matches. Clone size is stated in some rows and not others, as once, few, many or a class when expanded.

V: TRBV6-5
J: TRBJ2-3
size: few
D: TRBD2
CDR3: CASSYSPLAGILTDTQYF
DNA: TGTGCCAGCAGTTACTCCCCTCTAGCGGGGATTTTGACAGATACGCAGTATTTT

V: TRBV4-3
J: TRBJ2-1
size: many
D: .
CDR3: CASSQDRVDYNEQFF
DNA: TGCGCCAGCAGCCAAGATAGGGTTGACTACAATGAGCAGTTCTTC

V: TRBV7-9
J: TRBJ2-3
size: many
D: .
CDR3: CASSLSERSGTQYF
DNA: TGTGCCAGCAGCTTGTCCGAGAGGAGTGGTACGCAGTATTTT

V: TRBV5-1
J: TRBJ2-1
size: many
D: .
CDR3: CASSPQTGTGRTNEQFF
DNA: TGCGCCAGCAGCCCCCAAACCGGGACGGGACGAACCAATGAGCAGTTCTTC

V: TRBV3-1
J: TRBJ2-2
size: .
D: .
CDR3: CASSRAGAKGELFF
DNA: TGTGCCAGCAGCCGAGCCGGGGCGAAAGGGGAGCTGTTTTTT

V: TRBV10-3
J: TRBJ1-6
size: many
D: TRBD1
CDR3: CAIRPGQPDSPLHF
DNA: TGTGCCATCAGACCGGGACAGCCTGATTCACCCCTCCACTTT

V: TRBV29-1
J: TRBJ2-7
size: many
D: .
CDR3: CSVFDPLGWVQYF
DNA: TGCAGCGTTTTCGACCCGCTCGGTTGGGTGCAGTACTTC

V: TRBV29-1
J: TRBJ1-2
size: many
D: .
CDR3: CSVPSGGNYGYTF
DNA: TGCAGCGTACCGTCCGGTGGAAACTATGGCTACACCTTC

V: TRBV3-1
J: TRBJ2-6
size: few
D: TRBD1
CDR3: CASSQSGQVRGGANVLTF
DNA: TGTGCCAGCAGCCAATCGGGACAGGTACGAGGTGGGGCCAACGTCCTGACTTTC

V: TRBV4-3
J: TRBJ2-5
size: few
D: .
CDR3: CASSRDLGVETQYF
DNA: TGCGCCAGCAGCCGAGACCTAGGGGTGGAGACCCAGTACTTC

V: TRBV28
J: TRBJ1-4
size: .
D: .
CDR3: CASTEASEKLFF
DNA: TGTGCCAGCACAGAAGCGTCTGAAAAACTGTTTTTT

V: TRBV20-1
J: TRBJ2-7
size: .
D: .
CDR3: CSAPDRYEQYF
DNA: TGCAGTGCTCCCGACCGCTACGAGCAGTACTTC

V: TRBV20-1
J: TRBJ1-6
size: .
D: .
CDR3: CSAKVIGRVDSPLHF
DNA: TGCAGTGCGAAGGTGATAGGCAGGGTGGATTCACCCCTCCACTTT

V: TRBV7-2
J: TRBJ1-3
size: many
D: .
CDR3: CASSLVRDSRNTIYF
DNA: TGTGCCAGCAGCTTAGTCCGGGACTCAAGGAACACCATATATTTT

V: TRBV5-1
J: TRBJ2-3
size: few
D: .
CDR3: CASSLGSLSSRDTDTQYF
DNA: TGCGCCAGCAGCTTGGGTTCCCTTAGTTCGCGGGACACAGATACGCAGTATTTT

V: TRBV12-3/TRBV12-4
J: TRBJ2-3
size: many
D: TRBD2
CDR3: CASRRELAAITDTQYF
DNA: TGTGCCAGCAGACGGGAACTAGCGGCTATCACAGATACGCAGTATTTT

V: TRBV20-1
J: TRBJ1-1
size: .
D: TRBD1
CDR3: CSAGTGGGTEAFF
DNA: TGCAGTGCCGGGACAGGGGGTGGAACTGAAGCTTTCTTT

V: TRBV27
J: TRBJ2-7
size: many
D: .
CDR3: CASSLSGLHEQYF
DNA: TGTGCCAGCAGTTTATCGGGTCTCCACGAGCAGTACTTC

V: TRBV20-1
J: TRBJ2-2
size: many
D: .
CDR3: CSASGLAYRTGELFF
DNA: TGCAGTGCTAGTGGGCTAGCGTACCGTACCGGGGAGCTGTTTTTT

V: TRBV7-2
J: TRBJ2-3
size: few
D: .
CDR3: CASSPDRPYPGDTQYF
DNA: TGTGCCAGCAGCCCAGACCGGCCCTATCCCGGAGATACGCAGTATTTT

V: TRBV6-1
J: TRBJ2-3
size: .
D: .
CDR3: CASSMGAFDTDTQYF
DNA: TGTGCCAGCAGTATGGGGGCCTTTGACACAGATACGCAGTATTTT

V: TRBV3-1
J: TRBJ1-1
size: many
D: TRBD1
CDR3: CASSWTGGGEAFF
DNA: TGTGCCAGCAGCTGGACAGGGGGCGGTGAAGCTTTCTTT

V: TRBV20-1
J: TRBJ1-5
size: many
D: TRBD1
CDR3: CSAKTGQGATNQPQHF
DNA: TGCAGTGCGAAGACTGGACAGGGGGCGACCAATCAGCCCCAGCATTTT